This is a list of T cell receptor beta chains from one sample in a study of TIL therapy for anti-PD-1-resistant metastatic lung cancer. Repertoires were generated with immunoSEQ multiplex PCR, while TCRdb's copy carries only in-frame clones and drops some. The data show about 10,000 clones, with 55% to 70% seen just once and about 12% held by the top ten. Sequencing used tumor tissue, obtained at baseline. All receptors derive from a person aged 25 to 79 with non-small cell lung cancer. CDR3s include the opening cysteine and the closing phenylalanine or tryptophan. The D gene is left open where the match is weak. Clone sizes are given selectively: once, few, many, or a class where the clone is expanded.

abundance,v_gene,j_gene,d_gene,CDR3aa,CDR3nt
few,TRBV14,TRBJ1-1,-,CASSQSTRTEAFF,TGTGCCAGCAGCCAGTCTACCCGGACTGAAGCTTTCTTT
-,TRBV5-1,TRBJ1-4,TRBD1,CASSVGQGGEKLFF,TGCGCCAGCAGCGTCGGACAGGGAGGAGAAAAACTGTTTTTT
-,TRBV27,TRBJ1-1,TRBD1,CASRSTGGAPNTEAFF,TGTGCCAGCAGATCTACAGGGGGCGCGCCGAACACTGAAGCTTTCTTT
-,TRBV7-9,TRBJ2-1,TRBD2,CASSPGGSGYNEQFF,TGTGCCAGCAGCCCCGGGGGGAGCGGATACAATGAGCAGTTCTTC
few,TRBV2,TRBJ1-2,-,CASSGRGSGYTF,TGTGCCAGCAGTGGTAGGGGTTCCGGCTACACCTTC
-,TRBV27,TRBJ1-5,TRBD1,CASSTDRLVQPQHF,TGTGCCAGCAGTACGGACAGGTTGGTTCAGCCCCAGCATTTT
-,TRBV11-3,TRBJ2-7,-,CASSSGYGYEQYF,TGTGCCAGCAGCTCTGGGTATGGCTACGAGCAGTACTTC
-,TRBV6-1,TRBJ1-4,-,CASFSGSYVGKLFF,TGTGCCAGTTTTTCAGGGAGCTATGTCGGAAAACTGTTTTTT
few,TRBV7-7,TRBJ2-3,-,CASSLVEGSTDTQYF,TGTGCTAGCAGCTTAGTAGAGGGCTCCACAGATACGCAGTATTTT
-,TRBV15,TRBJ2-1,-,CATSKDRTSEEFF,TGTGCCACCAGCAAAGACAGGACCTCCGAGGAGTTCTTC
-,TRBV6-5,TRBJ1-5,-,CASSYGSEQPQHF,TGTGCCAGCAGTTACGGAAGCGAGCAGCCCCAGCATTTT
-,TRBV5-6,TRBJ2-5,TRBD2,CASSLVAGGRETQYF,TGTGCCAGCAGCTTGGTAGCGGGGGGCAGGGAGACCCAGTACTTC
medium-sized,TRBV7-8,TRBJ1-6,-,CASSLRAEGSPLHF,TGTGCCAGCAGCTTAAGGGCAGAGGGTTCACCCCTCCACTTT
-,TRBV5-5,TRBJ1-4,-,CASSHGRSTNEKLFF,TGTGCCAGCAGCCACGGACGGTCAACTAATGAAAAACTGTTTTTT
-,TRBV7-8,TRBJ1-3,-,CASSLTGTLSGNTIYF,TGTGCCAGCAGCTTGACCGGGACTCTCTCTGGAAACACCATATATTTT
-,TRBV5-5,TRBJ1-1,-,CASSLARPNTEAFF,TGTGCCAGCAGCTTGGCCAGGCCGAACACTGAAGCTTTCTTT
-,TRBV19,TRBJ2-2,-,CASSISPFGVLGTGELFF,TGTGCCAGTAGTATTTCTCCCTTTGGGGTACTGGGCACCGGGGAGCTGTTTTTT
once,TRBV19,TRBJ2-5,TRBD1,CASSLRQGQETQYF,TGTGCCAGTAGTCTTCGACAGGGCCAAGAGACCCAGTACTTC
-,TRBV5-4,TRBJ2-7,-,CASSYYRAYEQYF,TGTGCCAGCAGCTACTATAGGGCCTACGAGCAGTACTTC
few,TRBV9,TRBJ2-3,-,CASSEGTDTQYF,TGTGCCAGCAGCGAGGGGACAGATACGCAGTATTTT
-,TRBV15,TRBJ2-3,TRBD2,CATSRELGLAKTDTQYF,TGTGCCACCAGCAGAGAGTTAGGACTAGCGAAAACAGATACGCAGTATTTT
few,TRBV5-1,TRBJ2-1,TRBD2,CASSSIIRGGNEQFF,TGCGCCAGCAGCTCGATAATAAGGGGAGGGAATGAGCAGTTCTTC
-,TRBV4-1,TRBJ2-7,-,CASSLRDDYEQYF,TGCGCCAGCAGCCTGCGAGATGACTACGAGCAGTACTTC
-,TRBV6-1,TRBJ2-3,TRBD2,CASSELAGGPDTQYF,TGTGCCAGCAGTGAACTAGCGGGGGGGCCAGATACGCAGTATTTT
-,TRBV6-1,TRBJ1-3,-,CASRSQGNTIYF,TGTGCCAGCAGATCACAGGGAAACACCATATATTTT
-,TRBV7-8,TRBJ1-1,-,CASSLGVFGGPEAFF,TGTGCCAGCAGCTTAGGTGTTTTTGGGGGGCCTGAAGCTTTCTTT
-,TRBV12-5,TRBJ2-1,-,CASGFTKESSYNEQFF,TGTGCTAGTGGTTTTACTAAAGAGAGCTCCTACAATGAGCAGTTCTTC
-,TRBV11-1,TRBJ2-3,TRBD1,CASRLRDSQTDTQYF,TGTGCCAGCAGGCTACGGGACAGTCAGACAGATACGCAGTATTTT
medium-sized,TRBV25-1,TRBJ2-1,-,CASSENNEQFF,TGTGCCAGCAGTGAAAACAATGAGCAGTTCTTC
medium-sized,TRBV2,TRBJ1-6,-,CASREGIGSPLHF,TGTGCCAGCAGGGAAGGGATCGGGTCACCCCTCCACTTT
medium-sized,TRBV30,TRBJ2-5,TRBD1,CAWSVGTGEFQETQYF,TGTGCCTGGAGTGTGGGGACAGGGGAGTTTCAAGAGACCCAGTACTTC
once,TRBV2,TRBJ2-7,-,CASRRDSYEQYF,TGTGCCAGCAGGCGGGACTCCTACGAGCAGTACTTC
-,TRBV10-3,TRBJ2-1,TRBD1,CAISDWDRGLNYEQFF,TGTGCCATCAGTGACTGGGACAGGGGCTTGAATTATGAGCAGTTCTTC
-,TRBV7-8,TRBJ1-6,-,CASSEGVWDSPLHF,TGTGCCAGCAGCGAAGGGGTATGGGATTCACCCCTCCACTTT
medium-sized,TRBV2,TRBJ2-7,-,CASSELSYEQYF,TGTGCCAGCAGTGAATTGTCATACGAGCAGTACTTC
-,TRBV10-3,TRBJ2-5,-,CAINTGEGETQYF,TGTGCCATCAATACAGGAGAGGGAGAGACCCAGTACTTC
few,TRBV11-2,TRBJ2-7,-,CASSLGSYEQYF,TGTGCCAGCAGCTTAGGTAGCTACGAGCAGTACTTC
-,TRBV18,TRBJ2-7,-,CASSPSTEYEQYF,TGTGCCAGCTCACCCTCGACAGAGTACGAGCAGTACTTC
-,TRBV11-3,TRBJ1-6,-,CASSLVSNSPLHF,TGTGCCAGCAGCTTAGTCAGCAATTCACCCCTCCACTTT
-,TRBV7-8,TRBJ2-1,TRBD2,CASRSSGSTYNEQFF,TGTGCCAGCAGATCTAGCGGGAGTACGTACAATGAGCAGTTCTTC
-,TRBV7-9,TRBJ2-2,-,CASRMGGAANTGELFF,TGTGCCAGCCGGATGGGAGGCGCAGCGAACACCGGGGAGCTGTTTTTT
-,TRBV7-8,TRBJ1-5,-,CASSFFGQYQPQHF,TGTGCCAGCAGCTTTTTTGGGCAGTATCAGCCCCAGCATTTT
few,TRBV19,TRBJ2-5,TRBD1,CASSQLPGQGQETQYF,TGTGCCAGTAGTCAACTCCCGGGACAGGGCCAAGAGACCCAGTACTTC
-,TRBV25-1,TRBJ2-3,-,CASSETSTDTQYF,TGTGCCAGCAGTGAAACTAGCACAGATACGCAGTATTTT
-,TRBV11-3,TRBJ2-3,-,CASSLEWGPDTQYF,TGTGCCAGCAGCTTAGAGTGGGGACCAGATACGCAGTATTTT
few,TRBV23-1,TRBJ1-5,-,CASIQPQHF,TGCGCCAGTATTCAGCCCCAGCATTTT
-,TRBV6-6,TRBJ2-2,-,CASSYSPKFF,TGTGCCAGCAGTTACTCCCCAAAGTTTTTT
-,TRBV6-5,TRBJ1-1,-,CASSPLASINTEAFF,TGTGCCAGCAGCCCCTTGGCCTCTATAAACACTGAAGCTTTCTTT
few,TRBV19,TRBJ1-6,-,CASSLYRVGTPLHF,TGTGCCAGTAGCCTTTACAGGGTTGGGACACCCCTCCACTTT
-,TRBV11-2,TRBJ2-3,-,CASSSNTMDTQYF,TGTGCCAGCAGCTCTAATACGATGGATACGCAGTATTTT
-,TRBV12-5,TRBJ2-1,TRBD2,CASGLDIYEQFF,TGTGCGTCGGGACTAGATATCTATGAGCAGTTCTTC
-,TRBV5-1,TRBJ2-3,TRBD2,CASSLGLAGVTQYF,TGCGCCAGCAGCTTGGGACTAGCGGGAGTCACGCAGTATTTT
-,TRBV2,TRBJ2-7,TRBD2,CASKRGQFSYEQYF,TGTGCCAGCAAGCGGGGGCAGTTCTCCTACGAGCAGTACTTC
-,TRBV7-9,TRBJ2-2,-,CASSRDSANTGELFF,TGTGCCAGCAGCAGAGACAGCGCGAACACCGGGGAGCTGTTTTTT